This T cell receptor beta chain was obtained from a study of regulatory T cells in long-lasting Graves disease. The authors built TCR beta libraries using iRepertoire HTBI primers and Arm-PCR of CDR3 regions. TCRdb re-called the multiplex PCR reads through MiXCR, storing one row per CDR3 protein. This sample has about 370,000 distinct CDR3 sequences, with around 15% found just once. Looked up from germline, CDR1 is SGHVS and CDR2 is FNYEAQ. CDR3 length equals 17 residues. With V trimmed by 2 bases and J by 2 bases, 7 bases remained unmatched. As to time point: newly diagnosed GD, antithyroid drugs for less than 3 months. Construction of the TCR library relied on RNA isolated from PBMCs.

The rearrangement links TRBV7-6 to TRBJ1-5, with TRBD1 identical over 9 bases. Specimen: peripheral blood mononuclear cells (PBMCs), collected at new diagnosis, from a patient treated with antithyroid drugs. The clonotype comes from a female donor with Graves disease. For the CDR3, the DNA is TGTGCCAGCAGCTTAAATTTGGGGACAGGGCGCAATCAGCCCCAGCATTTT. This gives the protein CASSLNLGTGRNQPQHF.